The TCR beta chain under discussion was sequenced for a study of human T cells and chemical hapten exposure. Indicated time point: pre-sensitization, week 0. Treatment specified: therapeutic diphenylcyclopropenone sensitization with weekly scalp DPC. V was shortened by 1 base and J by 2 bases, with 11 bases between the two germline ends. Germline V CDR1 and CDR2: SGHTA, FQGNSA. CDR3 length: 15 residues. TCRdb reprocessed the RACE reads via MiXCR and lists one record per CDR3 protein. This sample has roughly 100,000 distinct CDR3 sequences, with roughly 9.1% found just once. The chain has TRBV7-2 and TRBJ1-2; D may be TRBD1 (5 bases). The receptor's source is a woman between 40 and 55 years old with alopecia areata. Some clones in this sample may be carry-over from other donors' samples. The input for sequencing was whole blood, taken in connection with sensitization to the hapten diphenylcyclopropenone (DPC). In nucleotides, the CDR3 is TGTGCCAGCAGCTTAGTTGTAGGGGAGAACTATGGCTACACCTTC. Amino acid sequence: CASSLVVGENYGYTF.